The clone carrying this T cell receptor (beta chain) was detected only once. Its specificity is not known. This entry is derived from a study of identical twins. The CDR3 has 16 amino acids. Per germline, CDR1 LGHNA and CDR2 YNFKEQ. The V end lost 0 bases, the J end lost 4 bases, and 12 bases lay between the germline ends. One entry per CDR3 protein, called by TCRdb with MiXCR from the 5' RACE reads. The sample lists 1.5 million to 2 million distinct CDR3 sequences; less than 35% were seen once. Study findings and constraints: The more abundant beta clonotypes in cord blood had fewer insertions, and memory repertoires did not show this. Its conclusions, products of cross-sectional statistical analysis, did not come from following the same donors.

V gene TRBV4-2 combines with J gene TRBJ2-2, with no clear D. The source material was cord blood. This sequence originates from a newborn girl in good health. In DNA, the CDR3 is TGTGCCAGCAGCCAAGATATGGGGATCGGCACCGGGGAGCTGTTTTTT. Translation: CASSQDMGIGTGELFF.